These 20 T cell receptor beta chains came from one sample sequenced in a study of technical replicates of blood from a handful of donors (dated by TCRdb to the late 2010s). The receptor library was made with the immunoSEQ multiplex PCR assay. The clones in this table, taken by TCRdb from immuneACCESS, are in-frame only. Not every clone is retained; where verified, under half of the shortfall comes from an unresolved V gene, and the cause of the rest is unknown. The table for this sample lists 59,000 or so clones; around 95% of them were counted only once. Roughly 4% of the sample rests with the top ten. The sample was PBMCs. These receptors originate from a human donor in good health. Some clones in this sample may be carry-over from other donors' samples.

The chain couples TRBV18 to TRBJ1-6; tentative D call: TRBD1 (6 bases). Per germline, CDR1 KGHSH and CDR2 LQKENI. V lost 3 bases to trimming and J lost 14 bases, with 14 bases between them. CDR3 length equals 13 residues. The CDR3: CASSPEQGKALHF. The CDR3 DNA sequence: TGTGCCAGCTCACCCGAACAGGGTAAGGCCCTCCACTTT.

This rearrangement joins TRBV6-1 to TRBJ2-6, with a possible D match to TRBD2 (5 bases). The CDR3 has 15 residues. Germline assignment: CDR1 MNHNS and CDR2 SASEGT. V was trimmed by 4 bases and J by 1 base, leaving 8 bases between them. The chain's CDR3 is CASSAAGSGANVLTF. CDR3 bases: TGTGCCAGCAGTGCGGCGGGTTCTGGGGCCAACGTCCTGACTTTC.

The V gene is TRBV19, the J gene TRBJ1-2, with a tentative D call TRBD1 (6 bases). V lost 7 bases to trimming and J lost 2 bases, with 14 bases between them. Germline CDR1 is LNHDA and CDR2 is SQIVND (reference sequence). The CDR3 totals 14 residues. The CDR3 bases are TGTGCCAGTACGGGATTCAGGGGAAACTATGGCTACACCTTC. Translated, it gives CASTGFRGNYGYTF. Using reference TRBV19 and TRBJ1-2 for the parts outside the CDR3, the full variable domain is DGGITQSPKYLFRKEGQNVTLSCEQNLNHDAMYWYRQDPGQGLRLIYYSQIVNDFQKGDIAEGYSVSREKKESFPLTVTSAQKNPTAFYLCASTGFRGNYGYTFGSGTRLTVV.

The chain is built from TRBV5-8 and TRBJ1-5, with D unresolved. Germline V gives CDR1 SGHTS, CDR2 YDEGEE. Trimming removed 7 bases at V and 4 bases at J, with 15 bases between. The length of the CDR3 is 14 residues. The CDR3, as DNA: TGTGCCAGCCGGTCCCGGGATGGGAATCAGCCCCAGCATTTT. It encodes CASRSRDGNQPQHF.

The genes are TRBV18 and TRBJ1-1; 12 bases fit TRBD1. The CDR3 runs 18 residues. The V and J ends lost 5 bases and 6 bases, in that order; junction bases with no gene match: 16. Germline values: CDR1 KGHSH, CDR2 LQKENI. Here the CDR3 DNA reads TGTGCCAGCTCATCCCGGGACAGGGGGCCTCTGGCTTCTTCTGAAGCTTTCTTT. Translating gives CASSSRDRGPLASSEAFF.

The V and J genes are TRBV18 and TRBJ1-5, with D possibly matching TRBD1 (5 bases). Trimming took 3 bases from V and 7 from J, leaving 10 bases between them. Per the germline V gene, CDR1 is KGHSH and CDR2 is LQKENI. CDR3 length equals 13 residues. CDR3 coding DNA: TGTGCCAGCTCACCGGGCGGGGGGCAGCCCCAGCATTTT. It yields the protein CASSPGGGQPQHF.

V and J are TRBV18 and TRBJ2-7; 7 bases fit TRBD1. The CDR3 has 14 amino acids. Germline CDR1 and CDR2: KGHSH and LQKENI. Germline trimming cut 6 bases from V and 4 bases from J; bases unmatched to any gene: 9. This CDR3 reads CASSPGTVKYEQYF. The DNA of the CDR3 is TGTGCCAGCTCCCCCGGGACAGTCAAGTACGAGCAGTACTTC.

The chain carries TRBV5-1 and TRBJ2-1, with no clear D. V lost 7 bases and J 4 bases, leaving 18 bases between the germline ends. The CDR3 is 15 amino acids. The germline CDR1 and CDR2 sequences are SGHRS and YFSETQ. CDR3 residues: CASFETQFQYNEQFF. DNA of the CDR3: TGCGCCAGCTTCGAGACACAATTTCAATACAATGAGCAGTTCTTC. The whole variable domain, remainder taken from reference TRBV5-1 and TRBJ2-1, is KAGVTQTPRYLIKTRGQQVTLSCSPISGHRSVSWYQQTPGQGLQFLFEYFSETQRNKGNFPGRFSGRQFSNSRSEMNVSTLELGDSALYLCASFETQFQYNEQFFGPGTRLTVL.

The rearrangement links TRBV7-2 to TRBJ2-3; TRBD1 is a possible D gene (6 bases). The CDR3 contains 13 residues. Germline V CDR1 and CDR2: SGHTA, FQGNSA. The ends were cut back, 11 bases at V and 2 bases at J, with 14 bases in the middle. CDR3 sequence (DNA): TGTGCCGGCGCGAACAGGGACACAGATACGCAGTATTTT. Amino acid sequence: CAGANRDTDTQYF.

The chain joins TRBV15 to TRBJ2-3; TRBD2 matches 10 bases. V lost 0 bases, J lost 6 bases, and 18 bases stayed unmatched. This CDR3 spans 20 amino acids. The germline V gene has CDR1 LNHNV and CDR2 YYDKDF (reference sequence). The CDR3 region is CATSREGEGASGSRMDTQYF. CDR3 DNA: TGTGCCACCAGCAGAGAAGGAGAGGGGGCTAGCGGGAGTAGGATGGATACGCAGTATTTT.

The chain couples TRBV19 to TRBJ2-7; 8 bases fit TRBD1. Germline V lookup: CDR1 LNHDA, CDR2 SQIVND (reference sequence). The CDR3 contains 13 residues. The V gene end was trimmed by 4 bases and the J gene end by 5 bases; junction bases not matched to a gene: 4. CDR3 region: CASSSQGAHEQYF. Written as DNA, the CDR3 is TGTGCCAGTAGTAGTCAGGGGGCCCACGAGCAGTACTTC.

For this clone: Compared with germline, one end of the junction differs, possibly owing to a read error. The genes are TRBV6-1 and TRBJ2-1; 8 nucleotides agree with TRBD2. This CDR3 has 15 residues. Germline V gene sequence: CDR1 MNHNS, CDR2 SASEGT. CDR3 coding DNA: TGTGCCAGCATTGAAGCGGGAGTACCCTACAATGAGCAGTTCTTC. Protein product: CASIEAGVPYNEQFF.

The chain links TRBV6-5 to TRBJ2-7, with a tentative D call TRBD2 (5 bases). The CDR3 has 14 amino acids. Trimming pared 0 bases from V and 4 bases from J, leaving 10 bases between. Germline-derived CDR1 and CDR2 are MNHEY and SVGAGI. CDR3 sequence: CASSYSSTTYEQYF. The CDR3 DNA reads as TGTGCCAGCAGTTACTCCTCGACTACGTACGAGCAGTACTTC.

The chain uses TRBV19 and TRBJ1-1, with unresolved D. The length of the CDR3 is 13 residues. Trimming took 5 bases from V and 11 from J, leaving 18 bases between them. The germline gives CDR1 LNHDA, CDR2 SQIVND (reference sequence). CDR3 bases: TGTGCCAGTAGTCTTCGCGAGGGCGCGGAGGCTTTCTTT. Its protein product is CASSLREGAEAFF. The complete variable domain, with remaining parts taken from reference TRBV19 and TRBJ1-1, reads DGGITQSPKYLFRKEGQNVTLSCEQNLNHDAMYWYRQDPGQGLRLIYYSQIVNDFQKGDIAEGYSVSREKKESFPLTVTSAQKNPTAFYLCASSLREGAEAFFGQGTRLTVV.

V usage is TRBV7-9 and J usage is TRBJ2-3; weak D call: TRBD2 (5 bases). Germline assignment: CDR1 SEHNR and CDR2 FQNEAQ (reference sequence). The length of the CDR3 is 16 residues. Trimming cost V 6 bases and J 1 base, with 17 bases left between them. In nucleotides, the CDR3 is TGTGCCAGCAGTTTCCGTCAGCAAGCGGGCACAGATACGCAGTATTTT. Translation gives CASSFRQQAGTDTQYF. The whole variable domain, remainder taken from reference TRBV7-9 and TRBJ2-3, is DTGVSQNPRHKITKRGQNVTFRCDPISEHNRLYWYRQTLGQGPEFLTYFQNEAQLEKSRLLSDRFSAERPKGSFSTLEIQRTEQGDSAMYLCASSFRQQAGTDTQYFGPGTRLTVL.

This chain links TRBV5-1 with TRBJ1-6; tentatively, D is TRBD1 (5 bases). CDR1 is SGHRS and CDR2 is YFSETQ in the germline V gene. V lost 0 bases to trimming and J lost 8 bases, with 12 bases between them. The CDR3 extends over 15 amino acids. The CDR3 DNA is TGCGCCAGCAGCTTGGCCTGGGGCTCGGATTCACCCCTCCACTTT. It encodes CASSLAWGSDSPLHF.

CDR3 sequence: CASKRTANQPQHF. The CDR3 DNA is TGTGCCAGCAAACGGACAGCTAATCAGCCCCAGCATTTT. The rearrangement links TRBV18 to TRBJ1-5; TRBD1 is a possible D gene (6 bases). V was trimmed by 8 bases and J by 4 bases, leaving 12 bases between them. Per germline, CDR1 KGHSH and CDR2 LQKENI. The CDR3 runs to 13 residues.

The chain uses TRBV2 and TRBJ2-7; a possible D gene is TRBD1 (6 bases). This CDR3 comprises 14 residues. Trimming took 5 bases from V and 5 from J, leaving 16 bases between them. CDR1 is SNHLY and CDR2 is FYNNEI in the germline V gene. This CDR3 reads CASSLLQGSNEQYF. In DNA form, the CDR3 reads TGTGCCAGCAGTCTGCTACAGGGATCAAACGAGCAGTACTTC.

This clone was counted once. Its ends do not fully match the called genes, so a read error is possible. The chain is built from TRBV4-1 and TRBJ1-2; possibly TRBD1 for D (5 bases). Per the germline V gene, CDR1 is MGHRA and CDR2 is YSYEKL. The CDR3 spans 11 residues. CDR3 residues: CASSSLRVHFF. The CDR3 region has the DNA TGCGCCAGCAGCTCCCTCAGGGTTCACTTCTTC.

The chain employs TRBV6-1 and TRBJ2-1; 16 nucleotides align to TRBD2. Germline V gene data show CDR1 as MNHNS and CDR2 as SASEGT. J was trimmed by 0 bases and V by 4 bases; bases with no gene match: 6. CDR3 size: 19 residues. The CDR3: CASSGGLAGGRSSYNEQFF. Written as DNA, the CDR3 is TGTGCCAGCAGTGGGGGACTAGCGGGAGGGCGTAGCTCCTACAATGAGCAGTTCTTC.